This T cell receptor (beta chain) was recorded in a study of beta chain bispecific antibodies for T cell cancers. For the study at large: HPB-ALL carried surface TRBV5-5, while Jurkat carried TRBV12-3.

Libraries carried unique molecular identifiers used for clonotype counts. TCRdb re-derived calls from the 5' RACE reads in MiXCR, one entry per CDR3 protein. This sample has tens of thousands of distinct CDR3 sequences, with approximately 2.4% found just once. This clonotype appeared many times. Its specificity is not known. Findings and caveats of the study: Most targeted TRBV signal came from the leukemia cell line cells, not normal T cells.

The CDR3 extends over 16 amino acids. The germline V and J ends were trimmed by 0 bases and 4 bases, with 13 bases remaining between them. CDR1 and CDR2 from the germline V gene are SGHNT and YYREEE (reference sequence). T cells were expanded from blood mononuclear cells for 3 to 4 days with anti-CD3 OKT3 or CD3/CD28 beads. The receptor's source is a human donor in good health. Some clones in this sample may be carry-over from other donors' samples. This chain uses TRBV5-4 with TRBJ2-2; D is possibly TRBD2 (6 bases). The sequenced material came from healthy donor T cells cultured with leukemia cells. The CDR3 sequence is CASSLVYQGGTGELFF. DNA for the CDR3: TGTGCCAGCAGCTTGGTGTACCAGGGAGGCACCGGGGAGCTGTTTTTT.